The clone carrying this T cell receptor beta chain was seen a single time. What it binds is unknown. The data belong to a study of OX40 agonist ivuxolimab in advanced cancers. Study-wide context: Three patients, one with hepatocellular carcinoma and two with cutaneous melanoma, achieved partial responses. Study-wide points: No antigen was identified for the clonally expanded peripheral T cells. CD4+ T cells averaged fewer expanded clones than CD8+ T cells. Normalized T-cell clonal expansion was also low in a subset of nonresponders.

The CDR3 contains 15 residues. V was clipped by 2 bases and J by 0 bases, with 12 bases between them. Germline-derived CDR1 and CDR2 are SGHDT and YYEEEE. Profiled with immunoSEQ multiplex PCR; TCRdb holds only in-frame clones, not every one. The sample has more than 12,000 clones; more than 75% are singletons. This chain connects TRBV5-6 to TRBJ2-7, with TRBD2 as a possible D gene (6 bases). This TCR was sampled from an adult with an advanced solid tumor such as melanoma, head and neck, liver or kidney cancer. Here the sequenced sample was CD4+ or CD8+ T cells sorted from blood, taken in a trial of the OX40 agonist ivuxolimab. The CDR3 sequence is CASSLSAGSSYEQYF. Here the CDR3 DNA reads TGTGCCAGCAGCTTATCGGCGGGAAGCTCCTACGAGCAGTACTTC.